This TCR beta chain is drawn from a study of blood T cells in healthy people across ages (dated by TCRdb to 2013 to 2016). Study-level background: In model experiments, template switching captured roughly one uniquely barcoded TCR beta cDNA molecule for every two T cells. To avoid experimental bias, donors of different ages were randomly spread across the sequencing lanes. The donors were divided into four age groups: young (average 16 years), middle-aged (about 39), aged (around 67) and long-lived (about 80). Using the same blood draw, the study looked at two additional independent replicas of 1 million unique cDNA reads for two donors, one aged 18 to 29 and the other aged 80 or older. Using deep sequencing normalized with unique cDNA molecular identifiers, the study measured how TCR beta repertoire diversity changes with age.

What the study reported, not specific to this receptor: Observed TCR beta diversity correlated strongly with the percentage of naive T cells measured by flow cytometry. Estimates of total diversity based on one million sequenced T cells were considered lower bounds and underestimates. Compared with the aged group, the long-lived group had more naive CD4+ T cells, fewer expanded clones and increased TCR diversity, a pattern suggesting age selection. Conclusive comparison of naive and antigen-experienced compartments was prevented by the profiling of bulk unsorted PBMCs. The CMV infection status of donors was not known, potentially confounding age-related changes in expanded clonotypes. Observed TCR beta diversity per million T cells fell roughly linearly with age, and a significant reduction was already apparent by age about 43.

The method was 5' RACE. The instrument was an Illumina HiSeq 2500. A second PCR of about 6 to 11 cycles was performed with a sample-barcoded 5' primer and a J-beta primer mix. A template-switch 5' adaptor carrying 12 random nucleotides introduced a unique molecular identifier onto each TCR beta cDNA molecule. At least 3 million CDR3-containing paired-end reads were obtained from each sample. First-strand cDNA synthesis was performed from all RNA using the Mint cDNA synthesis kit, with priming by a TRBC-specific oligonucleotide. Following uracil-DNA glycosylase treatment, all cDNA underwent a first 18-cycle PCR with the universal primers M1SS and BC2_uni_R. The authors' pipeline ran thus. Normalization of each sample was performed by random selection of 1 million high-quality reads, each carrying a distinct molecular identifier. Reads with shared molecular identifiers were discarded instead of being binned into consensus sequences. MiTCR, set to a Q25 quality threshold and the strictest error-elimination algorithm, was used for CDR3 identification, clonotype clustering and error correction. A nonparametric unseen species model with Euler transformation was used to estimate a lower bound on total TCR beta diversity. TCRdb itself trimmed the public reads at Q25 with fastp, ran MiXCR and retained productive beta chains. For every CDR3 protein sequence, its rows merge into one entry that carries the most common genes and DNA. V and J calls and clone size were set by TCRdb, not the authors. The sample includes some 710,000 distinct CDR3 sequences, with about half observed a single time. About a sixth of the sample is taken by the ten largest.

V lost 4 bases and J lost 0 bases; the stretch between them is 19 bases long. There are 17 amino acids in the CDR3, from cysteine to phenylalanine inclusive. This entry keeps only the CDR3 DNA: 51 bases, framed from base 1. This clonotype was seen at least ten times. The antigen it recognizes is unknown. Base-call qualities are not available, and no considerably larger clone is one nucleotide away. Donors were 40 or so systemically healthy Caucasian individuals from Russia aged about 6 to 100 years. About 9.1 milliliters of peripheral blood were collected from each donor into EDTA-treated Vacutainer tubes. Ficoll-Paque density-gradient centrifugation was used to isolate PBMCs, with at least 7 million obtained per sample. Trizol reagent was used to extract total RNA from PBMCs, with at least 5 micrograms per sample. For every donor, an aliquot of PBMCs went through flow cytometry to measure the percentages of naive CD45RAhigh/CD27high T cells.

The source material was blood. The sequence was obtained from an elderly man in good health. The V gene is TRBV12-3 or TRBV12-4 and the J gene is TRBJ2-7; no D gene call is confident. The DNA sequence reads TGTGCCAGCAGTTCTTCCCTGACACCCTCCTACTCCTACGAGCAGTACTTC. This is translated as CASSSSLTPSYSYEQYF.